One and the same sample provided the 9 T cell receptor beta chains below, sequenced in a study of identical twins. Via MiXCR, TCRdb re-called the 5' RACE reads, giving one row per CDR3 protein. Of 1.5 million to 2 million distinct CDR3 sequences listed, more than 30% were seen once; the top ten hold roughly 0.3%. The sample taken for sequencing was cord blood. The receptors stem from a newborn girl in good health.

The gene calls are TRBV3-1 and TRBJ2-7, with 9 bases fitting TRBD1. The CDR3 has 14 residues. Germline V CDR1 and CDR2: LGHDT, YNNKEL (reference sequence). Losses at the gene ends were 4 bases for V and 5 bases for J; bases not matched to a gene: 6. CDR3 amino acids: CASSRHRTGDEQYF. DNA of the CDR3: TGTGCCAGCAGCCGGCACCGGACAGGGGACGAGCAGTACTTC.

J is TRBJ1-2 and V is TRBV7-9; D remains unclear. CDR1 is SEHNR, CDR2 FQNEAQ, per germline (reference sequence). The germline V and J ends were trimmed by 5 bases and 5 bases, with 15 bases remaining between them. The CDR3 sequence is 14 residues long. CDR3 in amino acids: CASSPPLTLYGYTF. For the CDR3, the DNA is TGTGCCAGCAGCCCACCGCTCACCCTATATGGCTACACCTTC.

The chain has TRBV2 and TRBJ2-3; D is perhaps TRBD2 (5 bases). From germline, CDR1 is SNHLY and CDR2 FYNNEI. CDR3 length: 16 amino acids. Trimming removed 1 base at V and 2 bases at J, with 13 bases between. The CDR3 coding sequence is TGTGCCAGCAGTGAAGGCTGGGCGAGGGCCACAGATACGCAGTATTTT. Translation: CASSEGWARATDTQYF.

This clonotype appeared a few times. This sequence joins TRBV29-1 and TRBJ2-3; a weak D match, TRBD2 (6 bases). The CDR3 is 13 amino acids. Germline CDR1 and CDR2: SQVTM and ANQGSEA. The V end was cut by 3 bases, the J end by 5 bases, with 12 bases between. CDR3 protein: CSVDGLGGDTQYF. The CDR3 DNA is TGCAGCGTTGACGGCCTCGGGGGAGATACGCAGTATTTT.

The chain uses TRBV20-1 and TRBJ1-4, with D possibly matching TRBD1 (5 bases). Germline values: CDR1 DFQATT, CDR2 SNEGSKA (reference sequence). The CDR3 covers 16 residues. Trimming shortened V by 0 bases and J by 1 base, and 12 bases separated the two germline ends. The CDR3 is CSARDFTGGTNEKLFF. The CDR3 bases are TGCAGTGCTAGAGATTTCACGGGGGGAACTAATGAAAAACTGTTTTTT.

A word on this clonotype: One base away lies a much larger clone, so this may be a sequencing read error. CDR3 sequence reads: CSVTSGGAYGQYF. CDR3 bases: TGCAGCGTGACTAGCGGGGGAGCCTACGGGCAGTACTTC. This rearrangement joins TRBV29-1 to TRBJ2-5; 12 positions match TRBD2. V gave up 6 bases and J gave up 11 bases; unmatched junction bases: 10. CDR1 and CDR2 from the germline V gene are SQVTM and ANQGSEA. CDR3 length: 13 residues.

The rearrangement links TRBV29-1 to TRBJ2-3; TRBD1 or TRBD2 may be the D gene (6 bases each). Germline CDR1 reads SQVTM; CDR2 reads ANQGSEA. The CDR3 runs 13 residues. The V and J ends lost 3 bases and 2 bases respectively, with 9 bases between them. This chain's CDR3 is CSVERDNTDTQYF. The CDR3 region has the DNA TGCAGCGTTGAGCGGGACAACACAGATACGCAGTATTTT.

The chain is built from TRBV12-3 or TRBV12-4 and TRBJ2-1; TRBD2 matches 13 bases. Trimming removed 2 bases from V and 12 bases from J; junction bases left unmatched: 7. This CDR3 region has 15 residues. The CDR3 spells CASSLRLAGGLGQFF. The CDR3, as DNA: TGTGCCAGCAGTTTAAGACTAGCGGGGGGTCTGGGGCAGTTCTTC.

This clonotype was counted only a few times. CDR3 amino acids: CASGLQGNTEAFF. Here the CDR3 DNA reads TGTGCTAGTGGTTTGCAGGGGAACACTGAAGCTTTCTTT. The chain couples TRBV12-5 to TRBJ1-1, with a possible D match to TRBD1 (5 bases). Germline assignment: CDR1 LGHNT and CDR2 FRNRAP. Trimming took 2 bases from V and 1 from J, leaving 5 bases between them. This CDR3 spans 13 amino acids.